This T cell receptor (beta chain) was recovered during a study of early T cells in non-severe SARS-CoV-2 infection. Study background: Investigators sequenced bulk RNA drawn from unsorted whole blood, and chains remained unpaired.

Study observations and caveats: Lookups in VDJdb leaned toward anti-spike CD8 responses and missed private and CD4 specificities.

Germline CDR1 reads SGHTA; CDR2 reads FQGNSA. V lost 1 base to trimming and J lost 8 bases, with 8 bases between them. The CDR3 runs to 12 residues. Unique molecular identifiers (one per individual cDNA molecule) were attached. MiXCR, applied by TCRdb to the 5' RACE reads, yields one record per CDR3 protein. Found here are more than 65,000 distinct CDR3 sequences, 13% to 15% of them singletons; the top ten hold 3.9%. On this clonotype: No antigen is known for it.

This chain connects TRBV7-2 to TRBJ1-1; D perhaps matches TRBD1 (5 bases). The sequence was collected from an adult who was a healthcare worker with PCR-confirmed SARS-CoV-2 infection or an uninfected control (not recorded which). The sequencing here drew on whole blood, taken at baseline. The CDR3 region is CASSLVNREAFF. The CDR3 nucleotides read TGTGCCAGCAGCTTAGTTAACAGGGAAGCTTTCTTT.